This TCR beta chain emerged from a study of blood T cells in healthy people across ages. Study findings and constraints: Estimated diversity, derived from one million T cells, was regarded as an underestimate. The unknown donor CMV status may have confounded expanded clonotype changes.

Alongside a J-beta primer mix, a sample-barcoded 5' primer served in a second PCR lasting about 7 to 11 cycles. One entry per CDR3 protein results from TCRdb running MiXCR on the 5' RACE reads. Of approximately 700,000 distinct CDR3 sequences in the sample, about 32% were seen once. In its sample, this clonotype was seen many times. Its antigen is undetermined. The CDR3 has 17 residues. Germline CDR1 reads MNHEY; CDR2 reads SVGEGT. Trimming took off 0 bases at V and 6 bases at J, with 21 bases between the two ends. At least 7 million PBMCs were isolated per sample. The clonotype was recovered from a woman aged 80 or over in good health. The rearrangement joins TRBV6-2 or TRBV6-3 to TRBJ2-7; tentatively, D is TRBD2 (6 bases). The sample taken for sequencing was blood. The CDR3 DNA follows: TGTGCCAGCAGTTACTCGATCGCGGGACGGTCCCTTTTCGAGCAGTACTTC. Translation gives CASSYSIAGRSLFEQYF.